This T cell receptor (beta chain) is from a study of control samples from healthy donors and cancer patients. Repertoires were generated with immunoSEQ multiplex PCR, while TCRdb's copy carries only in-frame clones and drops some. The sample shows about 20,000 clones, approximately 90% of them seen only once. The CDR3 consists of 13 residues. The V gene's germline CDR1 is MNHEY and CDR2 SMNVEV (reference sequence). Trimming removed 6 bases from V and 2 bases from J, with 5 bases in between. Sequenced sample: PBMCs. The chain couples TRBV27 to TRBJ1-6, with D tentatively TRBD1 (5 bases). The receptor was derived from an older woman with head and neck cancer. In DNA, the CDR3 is TGTGCCAGCAGGACAGCCTATAATTCACCCCTCCACTTT. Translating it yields CASRTAYNSPLHF.